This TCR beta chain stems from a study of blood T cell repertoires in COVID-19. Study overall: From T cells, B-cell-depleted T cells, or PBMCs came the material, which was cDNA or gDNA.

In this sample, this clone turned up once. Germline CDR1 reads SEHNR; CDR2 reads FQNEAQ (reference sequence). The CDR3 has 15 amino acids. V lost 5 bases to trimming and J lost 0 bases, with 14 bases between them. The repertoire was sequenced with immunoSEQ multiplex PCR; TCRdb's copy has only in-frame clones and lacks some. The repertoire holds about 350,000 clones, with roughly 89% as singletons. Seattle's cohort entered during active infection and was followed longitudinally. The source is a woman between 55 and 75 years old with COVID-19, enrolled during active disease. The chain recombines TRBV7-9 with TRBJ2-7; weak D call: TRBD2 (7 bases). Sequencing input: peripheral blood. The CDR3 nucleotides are TGTGCCAGCAGCCCCGCTGCGGGGGCCTCCTACGAGCAGTACTTC. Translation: CASSPAAGASYEQYF.